These T cell receptor beta chains were read from a single sample in a study of shared clonotypes between healthy human individuals. Some clones are missing from TCRdb's copy, which holds only in-frame ones; the method was immunoSEQ multiplex PCR. The profile shows around 600,000 clones, about 95% of them singletons. Sequencing used naive CD8+ T cells sorted from blood. Receptor source: a woman in her 30s in good health. Both conserved end residues are part of each CDR3. Each record gives: clone size, J gene, V gene, D gene, CDR3 DNA, CDR3 protein. A D gene is named only where the DNA matches it firmly. Not all rows give a size; the values are once, few, many and, for expanded clones, a class.

clone_size: NA; j_call: TRBJ2-1; v_call: TRBV11-1; d_call: NA; cdr3_nt: TGTGCCAGCAGCTTAGGGGGGCTAGCGGCCCACAATGAGCAGTTCTTC; cdr3_aa: CASSLGGLAAHNEQFF
clone_size: NA; j_call: TRBJ2-5; v_call: TRBV19; d_call: NA; cdr3_nt: TGTGCCAGTAGTATTGGAGGGAGATTGGAGACCCAGTACTTC; cdr3_aa: CASSIGGRLETQYF
clone_size: NA; j_call: TRBJ2-5; v_call: TRBV13; d_call: TRBD1; cdr3_nt: TGTGCCAGCAGCTTAGTGGGGACAGGGGGCCCTTTTGGCCAAGAGACCCAGTACTTC; cdr3_aa: CASSLVGTGGPFGQETQYF
clone_size: few; j_call: TRBJ2-7; v_call: TRBV7-9; d_call: NA; cdr3_nt: TGTGCCAGCAGCTTGACAGGAGACGAGCAGTACTTC; cdr3_aa: CASSLTGDEQYF
clone_size: NA; j_call: TRBJ2-7; v_call: TRBV11-1; d_call: NA; cdr3_nt: TGTGCCAGCAGCTCCGACCGGACGGGAGTGGTATACGAGCAGTACTTC; cdr3_aa: CASSSDRTGVVYEQYF
clone_size: NA; j_call: TRBJ2-7; v_call: TRBV9; d_call: TRBD1; cdr3_nt: TGTGCCAGCAGCGTAGGGACAGGGGGAGGGGAGCAGTACTTC; cdr3_aa: CASSVGTGGGEQYF
clone_size: NA; j_call: TRBJ2-1; v_call: TRBV5-1; d_call: NA; cdr3_nt: TGCGCCAGCAGCTTGAGGGAGTGGTCCTACAATGAGCAGTTCTTC; cdr3_aa: CASSLREWSYNEQFF
clone_size: NA; j_call: TRBJ2-1; v_call: TRBV6-1; d_call: NA; cdr3_nt: TGTGCCAGCAGTGAACCGGGAGTGGACTACAATGAGCAGTTCTTC; cdr3_aa: CASSEPGVDYNEQFF
clone_size: NA; j_call: TRBJ2-7; v_call: TRBV7-2; d_call: NA; cdr3_nt: TGTGCCAGCAGCTTAGAGTTCGAGCAGTACTTC; cdr3_aa: CASSLEFEQYF
clone_size: NA; j_call: TRBJ2-7; v_call: TRBV28; d_call: TRBD2; cdr3_nt: TGTGCCAGCAGTTTAGCAGGGGGACTAGCGGGAAACTACGAGCAGTACTTC; cdr3_aa: CASSLAGGLAGNYEQYF
clone_size: NA; j_call: TRBJ2-7; v_call: TRBV2; d_call: TRBD1; cdr3_nt: TGTGCCAGCAGTTTCGGACAGGGTCCCTACGAGCAGTACTTC; cdr3_aa: CASSFGQGPYEQYF
clone_size: NA; j_call: TRBJ2-2; v_call: TRBV5-6; d_call: TRBD2; cdr3_nt: TGTGCCAGCAGCTATGGGACTAGCGGGAACACCGGGGAGCTGTTTTTT; cdr3_aa: CASSYGTSGNTGELFF
clone_size: NA; j_call: TRBJ2-7; v_call: TRBV5-1; d_call: TRBD1; cdr3_nt: TGCGCCAGCAGCTTTGGGACAGACTACGAGCAGTACTTC; cdr3_aa: CASSFGTDYEQYF
clone_size: NA; j_call: TRBJ1-1; v_call: TRBV6-6; d_call: TRBD1; cdr3_nt: TGTGCCAGCAGTACGGGGACAGCTGAAGCTTTCTTT; cdr3_aa: CASSTGTAEAFF
clone_size: NA; j_call: TRBJ2-7; v_call: TRBV27; d_call: TRBD2; cdr3_nt: TGTGCCAGCAGTTTTCCCGGGACTAGTCCCTACGAGCAGTACTTC; cdr3_aa: CASSFPGTSPYEQYF
clone_size: NA; j_call: TRBJ2-7; v_call: TRBV7-2; d_call: NA; cdr3_nt: TGTGCCAGCAGCTTATCAAGGACCTACGAGCAGTACTTC; cdr3_aa: CASSLSRTYEQYF
clone_size: NA; j_call: TRBJ2-3; v_call: TRBV15; d_call: NA; cdr3_nt: TGTGCCACCAGCTTGGGAGGCACTAGCACAGATACGCAGTATTTT; cdr3_aa: CATSLGGTSTDTQYF
clone_size: NA; j_call: TRBJ1-3; v_call: TRBV25-1; d_call: NA; cdr3_nt: TGTGCCAGCAGTGAATTTCTGGCAGGCTCTGGAAACACCATATATTTT; cdr3_aa: CASSEFLAGSGNTIYF
clone_size: NA; j_call: TRBJ1-4; v_call: TRBV4-1; d_call: TRBD1; cdr3_nt: TGCGCCAGCAGCCAGGGGGCAGGGACAGGTGAAAAACTGTTTTTT; cdr3_aa: CASSQGAGTGEKLFF
clone_size: NA; j_call: TRBJ2-3; v_call: TRBV10-1; d_call: TRBD2; cdr3_nt: TGCGCCAGCAGTGAGTCGGTCCTAGCGGGAGCCCCAGATACGCAGTATTTT; cdr3_aa: CASSESVLAGAPDTQYF
clone_size: NA; j_call: TRBJ1-1; v_call: TRBV28; d_call: TRBD1; cdr3_nt: TGTGCCAGCAGTCAGACCCGACAGGGAACTCGGGGCACTGAAGCTTTCTTT; cdr3_aa: CASSQTRQGTRGTEAFF
clone_size: NA; j_call: TRBJ2-7; v_call: TRBV2; d_call: NA; cdr3_nt: TGTGCCAGCGAACCAGGGGGGAACGAGCAGTACTTC; cdr3_aa: CASEPGGNEQYF